This T cell receptor beta chain was sequenced for a study of cytomegalovirus exposure and HLA in healthy donors. Study-level results: Sequencing depth roughly uniform across donors was assumed in presence/absence analyses. CMV antigen specificity of a few CMV-associated chains was confirmed in vitro.

Of note for this clone: Its antigen remains unidentified.

This PCR relied on a set of 60 Vbeta primers and 13 Jbeta primers. Profiled with immunoSEQ multiplex PCR; TCRdb holds only in-frame clones, not every one. The table has roughly 120,000 clones, around three quarters seen once. The V gene lost 4 bases and the J gene lost 5 bases, with 16 bases spanning the gap. The CDR3 is made up of 14 amino acids. Germline V gene lookup returns CDR1 SGDLS and CDR2 YYNGEE. The receptor was isolated from a woman aged 60-75 years in good health and CMV-seropositive. Input material: PBMCs. The genes are TRBV9 and TRBJ2-7; tentative D call: TRBD2 (5 bases). The CDR3 DNA reads as TGTGCCAGCAGCCGCGCCCGGACGGGGAACGAGCAGTACTTC. Protein sequence: CASSRARTGNEQYF. The full variable domain, with the rest looked up from reference TRBV9 and TRBJ2-7, is DSGVTQTPKHLITATGQRVTLRCSPRSGDLSVYWYQQSLDQGLQFLIQYYNGEERAKGNILERFSAQQFPDLHSELNLSSLELGDSALYFCASSRARTGNEQYFGPGTRLTVT.